What follows describes a single T cell receptor beta chain. The sample belongs to a study of T-cell memory formation after mild COVID-19. Trimming left V 4 bases short and J 7 bases short, with 11 bases between. This CDR3 has 13 residues. Germline loops: CDR1 SGHNT, CDR2 YENEEA. One entry per CDR3 protein, called by TCRdb with MiXCR from the 5' RACE reads. Here the sample spans 350,000 to 500,000 distinct CDR3 sequences, more than 20% being singletons. V is TRBV11-3 and J is TRBJ2-1; no clear D. The sequence derives from an adult woman who had mild COVID-19 (a few samples of this study predate the infection). Cell type and time point are not known. Sequenced input: PBMCs or a T cell subset sorted from them (not recorded which). For the CDR3, the DNA is TGTGCCAGCAGCTCAAGCTGGGGTAATGAGCAGTTCTTC. Protein product: CASSSSWGNEQFF.